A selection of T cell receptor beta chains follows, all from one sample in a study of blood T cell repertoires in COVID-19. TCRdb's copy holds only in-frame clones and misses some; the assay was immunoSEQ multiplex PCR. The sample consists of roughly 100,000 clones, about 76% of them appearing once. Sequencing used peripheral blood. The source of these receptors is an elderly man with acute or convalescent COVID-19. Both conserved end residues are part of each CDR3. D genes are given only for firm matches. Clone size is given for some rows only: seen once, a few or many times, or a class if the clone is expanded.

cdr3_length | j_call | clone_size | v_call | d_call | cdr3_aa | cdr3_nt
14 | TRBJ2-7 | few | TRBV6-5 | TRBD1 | CASSQDRDRGEQYF | TGTGCCAGCAGTCAGGACAGGGATCGAGGCGAGCAGTACTTC
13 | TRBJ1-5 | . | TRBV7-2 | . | CASSLQGLQPQHF | TGTGCCAGCAGCTTACAGGGTCTGCAGCCCCAGCATTTT
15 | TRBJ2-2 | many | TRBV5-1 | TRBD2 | CASVLLAGGVGELFF | TGCGCCAGCGTGCTACTAGCGGGAGGCGTCGGGGAGCTGTTTTTT
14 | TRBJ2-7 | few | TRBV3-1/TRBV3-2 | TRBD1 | CASSQVQTGHEQYF | TGTGCCAGCAGCCAAGTCCAGACAGGGCACGAGCAGTACTTC
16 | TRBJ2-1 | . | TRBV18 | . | CASSPSEGWAYNEQFF | TGTGCCAGCTCACCTTCAGAGGGTTGGGCCTACAATGAGCAGTTCTTC
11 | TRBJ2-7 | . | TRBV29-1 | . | CSGVALNEQYF | TGCAGCGGGGTAGCTCTGAACGAGCAGTACTTC
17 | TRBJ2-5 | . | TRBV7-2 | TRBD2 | CASSLGGLAGLQETQYF | TGTGCCAGCAGCTTAGGGGGACTAGCGGGTCTCCAAGAGACCCAGTACTTC
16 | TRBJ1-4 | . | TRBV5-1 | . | CASSRQAPPTNEKLFF | TGCGCCAGCAGCCGACAGGCGCCCCCAACTAATGAAAAACTGTTTTTT
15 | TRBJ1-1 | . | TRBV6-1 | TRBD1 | CASSQPGQGETEAFF | TGTGCCAGCAGTCAGCCGGGACAGGGTGAGACTGAAGCTTTCTTT
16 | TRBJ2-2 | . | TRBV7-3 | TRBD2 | CASSLTRAGDTGELFF | TGTGCCAGCAGCTTAACGCGAGCGGGGGACACCGGGGAGCTGTTTTTT
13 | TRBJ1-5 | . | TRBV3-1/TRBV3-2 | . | CASSQDRDQPQHF | TGTGCCAGCAGCCAAGATCGAGATCAGCCCCAGCATTTT
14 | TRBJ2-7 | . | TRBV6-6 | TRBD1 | CASRQTGFTYEQYF | TGTGCCAGCAGACAGACAGGGTTCACCTACGAGCAGTACTTC
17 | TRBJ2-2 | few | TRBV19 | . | CASSKRSAYSNTGELFF | TGTGCCAGTAGTAAGAGGTCAGCCTATTCGAACACCGGGGAGCTGTTTTTT
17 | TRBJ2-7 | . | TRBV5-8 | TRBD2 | CASPTLAGVPDVNEQYF | TGTGCCAGCCCCACCCTAGCGGGAGTTCCAGATGTTAACGAGCAGTACTTC
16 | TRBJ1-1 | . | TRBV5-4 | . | CASSLGGRGSDTEAFF | TGTGCCAGCAGCTTGGGGGGGAGGGGGTCGGACACTGAAGCTTTCTTT
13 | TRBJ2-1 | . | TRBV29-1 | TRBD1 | CSVDGTGGSEQFF | TGCAGCGTTGATGGGACAGGGGGCAGCGAGCAGTTCTTC
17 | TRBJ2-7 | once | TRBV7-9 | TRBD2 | CASSPGLAGGISYEQYF | TGTGCCAGCAGCCCCGGACTAGCGGGAGGGATCTCCTACGAGCAGTACTTC
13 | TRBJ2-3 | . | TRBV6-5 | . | CASSYQSTDTQYF | TGTGCCAGCAGTTATCAGAGCACAGATACGCAGTATTTT
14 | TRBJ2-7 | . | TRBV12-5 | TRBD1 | CASASGQGAYEQYF | TGTGCTAGTGCCTCAGGACAGGGGGCTTACGAGCAGTACTTC
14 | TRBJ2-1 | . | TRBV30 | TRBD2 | CAWRGLARDNEQFF | TGTGCCTGGAGGGGACTAGCGAGGGACAATGAGCAGTTCTTC
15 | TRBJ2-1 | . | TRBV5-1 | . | CASSLTVSRYNEQFF | TGCGCCAGCAGCCTGACAGTATCTCGTTACAATGAGCAGTTCTTC
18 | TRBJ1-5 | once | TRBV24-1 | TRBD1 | CATGGPGQVVYSNQPQHF | TGTGCCACCGGGGGCCCGGGACAGGTCGTCTATAGCAATCAGCCCCAGCATTTT
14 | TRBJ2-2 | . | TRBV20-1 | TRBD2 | CSASASGKAGELFF | TGCAGTGCTAGTGCTAGCGGGAAGGCCGGGGAGCTGTTTTTT
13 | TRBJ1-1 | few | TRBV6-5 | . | CASSQQGNTEAFF | TGTGCCAGCAGCCAACAGGGAAACACTGAAGCTTTCTTT
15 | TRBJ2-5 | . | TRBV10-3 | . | CAISESPTGRETQYF | TGTGCCATCAGTGAGTCCCCTACAGGGCGTGAGACCCAGTACTTC
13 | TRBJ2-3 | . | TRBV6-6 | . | CASQSGVADTQYF | TGTGCCAGCCAATCCGGTGTGGCAGATACGCAGTATTTT
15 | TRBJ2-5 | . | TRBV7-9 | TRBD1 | CASSSRDRGGETQYF | TGTGCCAGCAGCTCGAGAGACAGGGGTGGAGAGACCCAGTACTTC
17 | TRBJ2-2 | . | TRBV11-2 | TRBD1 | CASSPSRQGARTGELFF | TGTGCCAGCAGCCCTTCCCGACAGGGGGCGCGCACCGGGGAGCTGTTTTTT
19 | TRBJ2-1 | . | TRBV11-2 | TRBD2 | CASSPSSGRPVGSYNEQFF | TGTGCCAGCAGCCCTTCTAGCGGGAGACCAGTAGGCTCCTACAATGAGCAGTTCTTC
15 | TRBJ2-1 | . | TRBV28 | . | CASSPPGQSYNEQFF | TGTGCCAGCAGTCCACCGGGACAATCCTACAATGAGCAGTTCTTC
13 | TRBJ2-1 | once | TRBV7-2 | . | CASSLTEYNEQFF | TGTGCCAGCAGCTTAACCGAGTACAATGAGCAGTTCTTC
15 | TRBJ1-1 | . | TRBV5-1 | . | CASSPEGYGNTEAFF | TGCGCCAGCAGCCCGGAGGGGTATGGGAACACTGAAGCTTTCTTT
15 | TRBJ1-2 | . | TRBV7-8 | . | CASSSRTVPAWGYTF | TGTGCCAGCAGCTCCCGGACAGTACCTGCGTGGGGCTACACCTTC
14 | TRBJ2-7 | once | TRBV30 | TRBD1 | CAWDRGQPSYEQYF | TGTGCCTGGGACCGGGGACAGCCCTCCTACGAGCAGTACTTC
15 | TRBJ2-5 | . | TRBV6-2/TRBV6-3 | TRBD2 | CASSYRSGGQETQYF | TGTGCCAGCAGTTACAGAAGCGGGGGCCAAGAGACCCAGTACTTC
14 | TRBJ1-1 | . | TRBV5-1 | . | CASSSRDTNTEAFF | TGCGCCAGCAGCTCCCGGGACACGAACACTGAAGCTTTCTTT
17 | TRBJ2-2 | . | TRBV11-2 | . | CASSSSEGRQFTGELFF | TGTGCCAGCAGCTCCTCGGAGGGGCGACAGTTCACCGGGGAGCTGTTTTTT
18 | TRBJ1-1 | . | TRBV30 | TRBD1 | CAWSPPGQGARGNTEAFF | TGTGCCTGGAGCCCCCCCGGACAGGGGGCAAGGGGGAACACTGAAGCTTTCTTT
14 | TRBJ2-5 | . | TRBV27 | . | CASRPVAGEETQYF | TGTGCCAGCAGACCGGTGGCAGGGGAAGAGACCCAGTACTTC
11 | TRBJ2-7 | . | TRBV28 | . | CATQISYEQYF | TGTGCCACACAGATCTCCTACGAGCAGTACTTC
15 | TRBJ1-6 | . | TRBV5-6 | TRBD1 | CASSFGTVYNSPLHF | TGTGCCAGCAGCTTTGGGACAGTCTATAATTCACCCCTCCACTTT
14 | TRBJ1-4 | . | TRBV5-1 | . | CASSLLDGNEKLFF | TGCGCCAGCAGCTTGTTAGACGGGAATGAAAAACTGTTTTTT
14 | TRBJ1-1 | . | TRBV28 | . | CASSLVRVGTEAFF | TGTGCCAGCAGTTTAGTGAGGGTGGGGACTGAAGCTTTCTTT
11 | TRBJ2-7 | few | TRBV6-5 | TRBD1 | CASSYGDRQYF | TGTGCCAGCAGTTATGGGGACAGGCAGTACTTC
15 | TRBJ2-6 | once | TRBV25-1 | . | CASSDAGAGANVLTF | TGTGCCAGCAGTGACGCAGGGGCTGGGGCCAACGTCCTGACTTTC
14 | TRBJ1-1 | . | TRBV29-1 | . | CSVRSRGGNTEAFF | TGCAGCGTAAGATCCAGGGGCGGGAACACTGAAGCTTTCTTT
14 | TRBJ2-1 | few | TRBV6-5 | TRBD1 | CASSPDRGYNEQFF | TGTGCCAGCAGTCCGGACAGGGGGTACAATGAGCAGTTCTTC
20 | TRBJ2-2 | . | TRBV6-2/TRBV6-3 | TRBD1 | CASSQRLGDRGSFNNGELFF | TGTGCCAGCAGTCAACGATTAGGGGACAGGGGAAGTTTTAACAACGGGGAGCTGTTTTTT
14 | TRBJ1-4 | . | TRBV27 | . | CASRVNRGSEKLFF | TGTGCCAGCAGAGTTAATCGGGGATCCGAAAAACTGTTTTTT
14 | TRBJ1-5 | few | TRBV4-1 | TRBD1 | CASSQADRAQPQHF | TGCGCCAGCAGCCAAGCTGACAGGGCCCAGCCCCAGCATTTT
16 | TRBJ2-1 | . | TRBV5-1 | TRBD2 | CASSSMGEGSYNEQFF | TGCGCCAGCAGCTCGATGGGGGAGGGCTCCTACAATGAGCAGTTCTTC
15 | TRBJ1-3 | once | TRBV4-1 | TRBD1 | CASSQAGTAGNTIYF | TGCGCCAGCAGCCAAGCGGGGACAGCTGGAAACACCATATATTTT
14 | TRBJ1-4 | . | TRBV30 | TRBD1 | CAWSALGTAEKLFF | TGTGCCTGGAGTGCCCTAGGGACAGCTGAAAAACTGTTTTTT